This T cell receptor (beta chain) was identified in a study of blood T cells in healthy people across ages (dated by TCRdb to between 2015 and 2017). Background for the entire study: In model experiments, template switching captured about one uniquely barcoded TCR beta cDNA molecule for every two T cells. To avoid experimental bias, donors of different ages were randomly spread across the sequencing lanes. The donors were split into four age groups: young (average around 15 years), middle-aged (about 40), aged (more than 60) and long-lived (under 90). The study measured age-related changes in TCR beta repertoire diversity using deep sequencing normalized with unique cDNA molecular identifiers. Using the same blood draw, the study looked at two additional independent replicas of 1 million unique cDNA reads for two donors, one aged 18 to 30 and the other aged 80 or older. The full study reports these points: Because donor CMV infection status was unknown, age-related changes in expanded clonotypes were potentially confounded. Observed TCR beta diversity correlated strongly with the percentage of naive T cells measured by flow cytometry. Bulk unsorted PBMC profiling prevented conclusive comparison of naive and antigen-experienced compartments. Compared with the aged group, the long-lived group had more naive CD4+ T cells, fewer expanded clones and increased TCR diversity, a pattern suggesting age selection. Total diversity estimates from one million sequenced T cells were considered lower bounds and underestimates. As age increased, observed TCR beta diversity per million T cells dropped in a roughly linear way, and a significant reduction was already evident by age 40.

Library prep was done by 5' RACE. The sample was run on an Illumina HiSeq 2500. The second PCR ran for about 6 to 12 cycles and used a J-beta primer mix along with a sample-barcoded 5' primer. A template-switch 5' adaptor carrying 12 random nucleotides introduced a unique molecular identifier onto each TCR beta cDNA molecule. At least 3 million CDR3-containing paired-end reads were obtained from each sample. First-strand cDNA was synthesized from all RNA with the Mint cDNA synthesis kit, primed by a TRBC-specific oligonucleotide. Following uracil-DNA glycosylase treatment, all cDNA underwent a first 18-cycle PCR with the universal primers M1SS and BC2_uni_R. The original pipeline was this. Normalization of each sample was performed by random selection of 1 million high-quality reads, each carrying a distinct molecular identifier. Reads with shared molecular identifiers were discarded instead of being binned into consensus sequences. CDR3 identification, clonotype clustering and error correction used MiTCR with a Q25 quality threshold and the strictest error-elimination algorithm. A nonparametric unseen species model with Euler transformation was used to estimate lower-bound total TCR beta diversity. TCRdb redid the processing of the public reads, applying fastp at Q25 and MiXCR, and retained in-frame beta chains. Merged by CDR3 protein, the rows form single entries marked with the most common genes and DNA. Clone size and V and J calls follow TCRdb, not the original study. The sample yields 720,000 or so distinct CDR3 sequences; 35% to 50% were counted once. The ten largest clonotypes hold 30% of the sample.

As to this clonotype: Its antigen is unknown. No base-level quality is on record; no much larger clone is a single base apart.

The donors were roughly 39 Caucasian individuals from Russia, aged roughly 6 to 100 years, who were systemically healthy. Each donor gave roughly 9.5 milliliters of peripheral blood, collected into EDTA-treated Vacutainer tubes. PBMCs were isolated by Ficoll-Paque density-gradient centrifugation, with at least 7 million obtained per sample. Trizol reagent was used to extract total RNA from the PBMCs, yielding at least 5.5 micrograms per sample. The percentages of naive CD45RAhigh/CD27high T cells were determined by flow cytometry on a PBMC aliquot from every donor. Reading the germline V gene gives CDR1 MNHEY and CDR2 SVGEGT. The CDR3 contains 15 residues, cysteine and phenylalanine counted. Only CDR3 DNA is held: 45 bases, read in frame from base 1. V lost 2 bases and J lost 5 bases, and the count of bases not matched to a germline gene is 8.

Sequenced sample: blood. The receptor chain draws on TRBV6-2 or TRBV6-3 and TRBJ2-5, with 7 junctional bases fitting TRBD1. The sequence derives from an elderly man in good health. The CDR3 loop reads CASSYGLGQRETQYF. The DNA reads as follows: TGTGCCAGCAGTTACGGTTTGGGACAGAGGGAGACCCAGTACTTC.